What follows are 13 T cell receptor beta chains derived from one specimen sequenced in a study of lymphopenia after photon versus proton radiotherapy. Data came from immunoSEQ multiplex PCR; TCRdb stores just in-frame clones and leaves some out. Here the sample spans 25,000 to 30,000 clones, about 87% being singletons. The material sequenced was peripheral blood, taken from a patient treated with proton-based radiotherapy. The receptors were sampled from an older woman with cholangiocarcinoma. Some clones in this sample may be carry-over from other donors' samples.

V is TRBV21-1 and J is TRBJ2-1; TRBD1 is the table's D call and was not checked against the DNA. TRBV21-1 is annotated as a pseudogene. CDR3 length: 14 residues. The CDR3, as DNA: TGTGCCAGCACCGTAACAGCTTCCTACAATGAGCAGTTCTTC. Translating it yields CASTVTASYNEQFF.

This rearrangement joins TRBV5-4 to TRBJ1-3; D unclear. The CDR3 covers 15 residues. V lost 7 bases, J lost 1 base, and 15 bases lay in between. From germline, CDR1 is SGHNT and CDR2 YYREEE (reference sequence). CDR3 nucleotide sequence: TGTGCCAGCCGCCCCGGGGTCGCGTCTGGAAACACCATATATTTT. This encodes CASRPGVASGNTIYF. Full variable domain (missing parts from reference TRBV5-4 and TRBJ1-3): ETGVTQSPTHLIKTRGQQVTLRCSSQSGHNTVSWYQQALGQGPQFIFQYYREEENGRGNFPPRFSGLQFPNYSSELNVNALELDDSALYLCASRPGVASGNTIYFGEGSWLTVV.

CDR3 residues: CASSKAAEGKGYEQYF. CDR3 nucleotide sequence: TGTGCCAGCAGCAAAGCTGCCGAAGGAAAAGGCTACGAGCAGTACTTC. V usage is TRBV21-1 and J usage is TRBJ2-7. TRBV21-1 is given as a pseudogene. The CDR3 has 16 amino acids.

The chain recombines TRBV5-1 with TRBJ2-3; TRBD2 aligns across 12 bases. Germline CDR1 and CDR2: SGHRS and YFSETQ. The CDR3 is made up of 15 amino acids. The trim removed 8 bases at V and 4 bases at J, leaving 8 bases unmatched. The CDR3 DNA reads as TGCGCCAGTTTACGGACTAGCGGGATTGCAGATACGCAGTATTTT. Translation gives CASLRTSGIADTQYF.

The rearrangement uses TRBV11-2 and TRBJ2-5, with D tentatively TRBD1 or TRBD2 (5 bases each). Trimming removed 2 bases at V and 0 bases at J, with 16 bases between. The CDR3 spans 17 residues. Germline V gene data show CDR1 as SGHAT and CDR2 as FQNNGV. CDR3 protein: CASSLLSRGANQETQYF. Written as DNA, the CDR3 is TGTGCCAGCAGCTTATTATCTAGAGGGGCTAACCAAGAGACCCAGTACTTC. The variable domain in full, completed from reference TRBV11-2 and TRBJ2-5, reads EAGVAQSPRYKIIEKRQSVAFWCNPISGHATLYWYQQILGQGPKLLIQFQNNGVVDDSQLPKDRFSAERLKGVDSTLKIQPAKLEDSAVYLCASSLLSRGANQETQYFGPGTRLLVL.

The chain combines TRBV4-1 with TRBJ1-3; possible D gene TRBD1, 6 bases. Germline CDR1 MGHRA, CDR2 YSYEKL. The CDR3 length is 15 residues. V was shortened by 4 bases and J by 3 bases, with 13 bases between the two germline ends. CDR3 region: CASSPTYRVGNTIYF. For the CDR3, the DNA is TGCGCCAGCAGCCCGACCTACAGGGTTGGAAACACCATATATTTT.

The J gene is TRBJ2-7, the V gene TRBV27, with D unresolved. The CDR3 extends over 11 amino acids. Germline CDR1 is MNHEY and CDR2 is SMNVEV (reference sequence). The V end lost 6 bases, the J end lost 3 bases, and 6 bases lay between the germline ends. CDR3 sequence reads: CASSFNYEQYF. The CDR3 nucleotides are TGTGCCAGCAGCTTCAACTACGAGCAGTACTTC.

The chain carries TRBV19 and TRBJ1-5, with no clear D. Germline V gives CDR1 LNHDA, CDR2 SQIVND (reference sequence). Deletions cut 4 bases from V and 5 bases from J, with 15 bases between. This CDR3 is 15 amino acids long. CDR3 sequence: CASSTEDGWDQPQHF. In nucleotides, the CDR3 is TGTGCCAGTAGTACCGAGGACGGATGGGATCAGCCCCAGCATTTT.

V usage is TRBV4-2 and J usage is TRBJ2-1, with D possibly matching TRBD2 (5 bases). This CDR3 is built from 17 residues. Trimming cost V 0 bases and J 0 bases, with 12 bases left between them. The germline gives CDR1 LGHNA, CDR2 YNFKEQ. CDR3 bases: TGTGCCAGCAGCCAAGATTTCGAAGGGAGCTCCTACAATGAGCAGTTCTTC. Amino acid sequence: CASSQDFEGSSYNEQFF.

The count of this clone is one. This chain connects TRBV25-1 to TRBJ2-5, with 10 bases that match TRBD2. Trimming took 0 bases from V and 3 from J; bases not matched to a gene: 7. Per the germline V gene, CDR1 is MGHDK and CDR2 is SYGVNS. This CDR3 is 17 amino acids long. The CDR3 reads CASSEYGLAGAEETQYF. In DNA, the CDR3 is TGTGCCAGCAGTGAATATGGGCTAGCGGGAGCTGAAGAGACCCAGTACTTC.

The rearrangement links TRBV7-2 to TRBJ1-5; D may be TRBD1 (5 bases). The CDR3 has 12 residues. Germline assignment: CDR1 SGHTA and CDR2 FQGNSA. Trimming took off 0 bases at V and 9 bases at J, with 6 bases between the two ends. Here the CDR3 reads CASSLAGTPQHF. For the CDR3, the DNA is TGTGCCAGCAGCTTAGCCGGGACGCCCCAGCATTTT.

This sequence joins TRBV18 and TRBJ1-5; 8 bases match TRBD1. Germline V CDR1 and CDR2: KGHSH, LQKENI. Trimming cost V 3 bases and J 5 bases; bases outside gene matches: 6. The length of the CDR3 is 15 residues. CDR3 amino acids: CASSPRRGRDQPQHF. The CDR3 DNA follows: TGTGCCAGCTCACCGCGCAGGGGGCGAGATCAGCCCCAGCATTTT.

This rearrangement joins TRBV27 to TRBJ1-2; 10 bases fit TRBD1. Unmatched junction bases numbered 6, after V lost 6 bases and J lost 8 bases. The CDR3 totals 13 residues. CDR1 is MNHEY, CDR2 SMNVEV, per germline (reference sequence). The CDR3 loop is CASSLDRGNGYTF. The CDR3 DNA is TGTGCCAGCAGCCTGGACAGGGGGAACGGCTACACCTTC.